This T cell receptor beta chain is from a study of cytomegalovirus exposure and HLA in healthy donors. V lost 5 bases to trimming and J lost 0 bases, with 21 bases between them. From germline, CDR1 is SGHRS and CDR2 YFSETQ. This CDR3 is built from 19 residues. The table lists this clone with a few counts. Primers included in the PCR were 60 Vbeta and 13 Jbeta primers. Only in-frame clones appear in the TCRdb table, and some are missing; sequencing was by immunoSEQ multiplex PCR. The profile shows some 100,000 clones, 84% of them singletons. The V and J genes are TRBV5-1 and TRBJ2-6; D is possibly TRBD2 (7 bases). The sequence was collected from a woman between 18 and 30 years old in good health and CMV-seronegative. The material sequenced was PBMCs. CDR3 sequence reads: CASSLRGGGLPSGANVLTF. Here the CDR3 DNA reads TGCGCCAGCAGTTTGAGGGGAGGGGGGCTCCCCTCTGGGGCCAACGTCCTGACTTTC.